These 16 T cell receptor beta chains came from one sample sequenced in a study of regulatory T cells in long-lasting Graves disease. Relying on iRepertoire HTBI primers and Arm-PCR of CDR3 regions, the team built TCR beta libraries. TCRdb independently ran MiXCR on the multiplex PCR reads; one entry per CDR3 protein. The top ten hold about 8.3% of the sample, which has around 500,000 distinct CDR3 sequences, roughly 20% seen once. Regarding time point: persistent/refractory GD, antithyroid drugs over 5 years with positive TRAb. PBMCs were the source of the RNA used for TCR sequencing. The sequencing here drew on peripheral blood mononuclear cells (PBMCs), taken when the disease was refractory, from a patient treated with antithyroid drugs. These TCRs come from a female donor with Graves disease.

This clonotype was observed at least ten times. V usage is TRBV2 and J usage is TRBJ1-6; D is possibly TRBD1 (5 bases). Trimming stripped 6 bases from V and 9 bases from J, with 15 bases between. The CDR3 sequence is 14 residues long. From germline, CDR1 is SNHLY and CDR2 FYNNEI. In DNA form, the CDR3 reads TGTGCCAGCAGAAAGGGGAGTGGGGGTTCACCCCTCCACTTT. It translates to CASRKGSGGSPLHF.

To note about this clonotype: A much larger clone sits a single nucleotide away, making a read error possible. The CDR3 loop is CASSLRGDQNTEAFF. The CDR3 DNA sequence: TGTGCCAGCAGTTTACGGGGGGACCAAAACACTGAAGCTTTCTTT. This chain uses TRBV27 with TRBJ1-1; D perhaps matches TRBD1 (5 bases). This CDR3 is 15 amino acids long. V lost 2 bases and J lost 2, with 12 bases in between. Germline V gives CDR1 MNHEY, CDR2 SMNVEV (reference sequence).

The chain links TRBV27 to TRBJ2-3, with TRBD2 identical over 9 bases. CDR3 length equals 16 residues. CDR1 is MNHEY, CDR2 SMNVEV, per germline (reference sequence). V dropped 1 base and J dropped 4; count of bases not matched to a gene: 6. CDR3 nucleotides: TGTGCCAGCAGTTTATGGGTAGCGGGAGAGCCAGATACGCAGTATTTT. This translates into CASSLWVAGEPDTQYF.

This clonotype was detected many times. The CDR3 reads CSDNRGKSYEQYF. The CDR3 DNA follows: TGCAGTGATAACAGGGGAAAATCCTACGAGCAGTACTTC. This sequence joins TRBV20-1 and TRBJ2-7; 7 bases agree with TRBD1. There are 13 residues in the CDR3. Germline values: CDR1 DFQATT, CDR2 SNEGSKA (reference sequence). V shed 7 bases and J 1 base; nucleotides not matched to a gene: 7.

This clonotype was detected ten times or more. The V call is TRBV7-2, the J call TRBJ2-5; the D gene could be TRBD1 or TRBD2 (5 bases each). V dropped 2 bases and J dropped 5 bases, with 18 bases sitting between them. Per germline, CDR1 SGHTA and CDR2 FQGNSA. The CDR3 has 16 residues. CDR3 DNA: TGTGCCAGCAGCTTATATCTCGCATCCCGGGGCGAGACCCAGTACTTC. It codes for CASSLYLASRGETQYF.

The chain has TRBV5-1 and TRBJ2-2, with D unresolved. CDR1 is SGHRS, CDR2 YFSETQ, per germline. Trimming left V 0 bases short and J 6 bases short, with 6 bases between. The CDR3 has 13 amino acids. CDR3 sequence reads: CASSLEGPGELFF. DNA of the CDR3: TGCGCCAGCAGCTTGGAGGGTCCCGGGGAGCTGTTTTTT.

The chain uses TRBV19 and TRBJ1-5, with 11 bases aligning to TRBD1. Germline-derived CDR1 and CDR2 are LNHDA and SQIVND (reference sequence). The trim removed 6 bases at V and 2 bases at J, leaving 6 bases unmatched. This CDR3 has 16 amino acids. As DNA, the CDR3 is TGTGCCAGTAGGAGGACAGGGGGCCAAGGCAATCAGCCCCAGCATTTT. It encodes CASRRTGGQGNQPQHF.

V is TRBV7-9 and J is TRBJ1-1; perhaps TRBD1 as D (5 bases). This CDR3 contains 15 residues. Germline CDR1 SEHNR, CDR2 FQNEAQ (reference sequence). Trimming took off 5 bases at V and 4 bases at J, with 17 bases between the two ends. The CDR3 DNA sequence: TGTGCCAGCAGCCTCCCGGCAGGGCGAGGCACTGAAGCTTTCTTT. As protein: CASSLPAGRGTEAFF. The whole variable domain, filled in from reference TRBV7-9 and TRBJ1-1, reads DTGVSQNPRHKITKRGQNVTFRCDPISEHNRLYWYRQTLGQGPEFLTYFQNEAQLEKSRLLSDRFSAERPKGSFSTLEIQRTEQGDSAMYLCASSLPAGRGTEAFFGQGTRLTVV.

This clonotype was seen more than once but under ten times. V gene TRBV29-1 combines with J gene TRBJ1-2; 8 bases fit TRBD1. J gave up 4 bases and V 1 base, and 8 bases lay outside the gene matches. In germline, CDR1 is SQVTM, CDR2 ANQGSEA. There are 15 residues in the CDR3. CDR3 DNA sequence: TGCAGCGTTGAAGTCTTCAGGGGACAGGCCTATGGCTACACCTTC. Amino acid sequence: CSVEVFRGQAYGYTF.

This clonotype was observed at least ten times. This chain links TRBV19 with TRBJ2-2; D is unresolved. V lost 4 bases and J 6 bases, leaving 6 bases between the germline ends. CDR3 length: 12 residues. Germline assignment: CDR1 LNHDA and CDR2 SQIVND (reference sequence). The CDR3 sequence: CASSRGSGELFF. The DNA for the CDR3 is TGTGCCAGTAGTAGGGGTTCCGGGGAGCTGTTTTTT.

This clonotype has just a few counts. The chain uses TRBV7-6 and TRBJ2-1; D might be TRBD1 or TRBD2, each matching 6 bases. The CDR3 loop spans 17 amino acids. V lost 5 bases to trimming and J lost 5 bases, with 22 bases between them. Germline V CDR1 and CDR2: SGHVS, FNYEAQ. DNA for the CDR3: TGTGCCAGCAGCAAAGGGGGGCGGGCAGATCCTAACAATGAGCAGTTCTTC. Amino acid sequence: CASSKGGRADPNNEQFF. Full variable domain (rest looked up from reference TRBV7-6 and TRBJ2-1): GAGVSQSPRYKVTKRGQDVALRCDPISGHVSLYWYRQALGQGPEFLTYFNYEAQQDKSGLPNDRFSAERPEGSISTLTIQRTEQRDSAMYRCASSKGGRADPNNEQFFGPGTRLTVL.

This clonotype was observed once. The chain is built from TRBV11-3 and TRBJ2-2; D is ambiguous. Germline CDR1 reads SGHNT; CDR2 reads YENEEA. The CDR3 extends over 12 amino acids. Trimming took off 1 base at V and 7 bases at J, with 4 bases between the two ends. DNA for the CDR3: TGTGCCAGCAGCTTAGCGAACGGGGAGCTGTTTTTT. This sequence encodes CASSLANGELFF.

This clonotype was seen repeatedly, ten times or more. The chain employs TRBV28 and TRBJ2-4, with 10 bases fitting TRBD2. CDR3 length: 15 amino acids. The germline CDR1 and CDR2 sequences are MDHEN and SYDVKM. V lost 6 bases and J lost 5; bases outside the gene matches: 7. CDR3 amino acids: CASSSGRAEENIQYF. DNA of the CDR3: TGTGCCAGCAGCAGCGGGAGGGCCGAGGAAAACATTCAGTACTTC.

This clonotype was counted ten times or more. The V gene is TRBV11-2, the J gene TRBJ2-5, with 8 bases identical to TRBD1. Germline V gene sequence: CDR1 SGHAT, CDR2 FQNNGV. The ends lost 5 bases at V and 3 bases at J; junction bases unmatched: 2. The CDR3 spans 13 residues. The CDR3 coding sequence is TGTGCCAGCAGCATGACAGGGGAAGAGACCCAGTACTTC. Amino acid sequence: CASSMTGEETQYF.

This clonotype appeared many times. V is TRBV6-2 or TRBV6-3 and J is TRBJ1-4, with a weak D call TRBD1 (6 bases). V dropped 5 bases and J dropped 9 bases, with 10 bases sitting between them. CDR3 length equals 12 residues. CDR1 is MNHEY, CDR2 SVGEGT, per germline. Written as DNA, the CDR3 is TGTGCCAGCAGTGGGGGACAACAAAAACTGTTTTTT. It specifies CASSGGQQKLFF.

This clonotype was seen many times. The J gene is TRBJ2-5, the V gene TRBV7-8, with D possibly matching TRBD2 (6 bases). The CDR3 extends over 14 amino acids. Germline CDR1 and CDR2: SGHVS and FQNEAQ. V was pared by 1 base and J by 2 bases, with 8 bases between. Here the CDR3 reads CASSLGRVQETQYF. The CDR3 DNA is TGTGCCAGCAGCTTAGGGAGGGTGCAAGAGACCCAGTACTTC.